This TCR beta chain was found in a study of cytomegalovirus exposure and HLA in healthy donors. The study's findings and limits: The study put some 160 TCR beta chains on its list as cytomegalovirus-associated. Per published reports, the classifier diagnosed cytomegalovirus status with high specificity and sensitivity. Most observed TCR sequences were rare, whereas some public TCRs were detected in many donors.

The repertoire was sequenced with immunoSEQ multiplex PCR; TCRdb's copy has only in-frame clones and lacks some. The repertoire includes 100,000 to 150,000 clones, roughly nine tenths of them detected once, and about 1.1% sits in the top ten. The donors were members of the validation cohort comprising over a hundred subjects, separate from the roughly 670-subject first cohort. A remark on this clone: Its antigen is as yet unknown.

The J segment lost 4 bases and the V segment lost 5 bases, leaving 10 bases of the junction unmatched. Germline loops: CDR1 MDHEN, CDR2 SYDVKM. This CDR3 is 15 amino acids long. Sequencing input: PBMCs. The TCR originated in a woman aged 18 to 35 in good health and CMV-seronegative. V and J are TRBV28 and TRBJ1-1, with 7 bases matching TRBD1. CDR3 protein: CASSLPTGKGTEAFF. CDR3 DNA sequence: TGTGCCAGCAGTCTACCGACAGGGAAGGGCACTGAAGCTTTCTTT.